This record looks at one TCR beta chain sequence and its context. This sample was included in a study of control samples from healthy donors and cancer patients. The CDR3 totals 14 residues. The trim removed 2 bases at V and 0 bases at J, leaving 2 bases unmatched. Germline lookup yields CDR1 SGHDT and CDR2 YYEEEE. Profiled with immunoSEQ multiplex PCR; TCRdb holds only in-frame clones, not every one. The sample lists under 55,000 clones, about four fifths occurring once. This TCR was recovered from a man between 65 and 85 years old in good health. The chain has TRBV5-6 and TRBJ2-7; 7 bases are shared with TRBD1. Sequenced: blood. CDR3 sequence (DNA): TGTGCCAGCAGCTTAAAGGGGGCCTCCTACGAGCAGTACTTC. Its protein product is CASSLKGASYEQYF.